What follows are 12 T cell receptor beta chains derived from one specimen sequenced in a study of T cell responses to AZD1222 COVID-19 vaccine. Clones were read by immunoSEQ multiplex PCR, and TCRdb kept only the in-frame ones, dropping some. The repertoire holds approximately 120,000 clones, approximately 86% seen once, with 9.5% to 15% in the top ten. The source material was peripheral blood, sampled on day 0 of MenACWY control vaccination. These receptor sequences come from an adult in good health.

The V gene is TRBV11-2, the J gene TRBJ2-5; TRBD2 matches 8 bases. This CDR3 has 16 residues. V shed 1 base and J 5 bases; nucleotides not matched to a gene: 9. Germline V lookup: CDR1 SGHAT, CDR2 FQNNGV. The CDR3 sequence is CASSLGVAGSGETQYF. The CDR3 DNA reads as TGTGCCAGCAGCTTAGGAGTAGCGGGGTCAGGGGAGACCCAGTACTTC.

The V and J genes are TRBV19 and TRBJ2-7, with TRBD2 identical over 8 bases. CDR1 is LNHDA, CDR2 SQIVND, per germline (reference sequence). With 4 bases clipped from V and 9 bases from J, the junction kept 14 bases outside the gene matches. This CDR3 contains 15 residues. CDR3 protein: CASSSSGRSPLGQYF. CDR3 nucleotide sequence: TGTGCCAGTAGTAGCAGCGGGAGATCCCCGCTGGGGCAGTACTTC.

The chain recombines TRBV7-2 with TRBJ1-1, with 11 positions matching TRBD1. The CDR3 has 16 residues. V shed 5 bases and J 7 bases; nucleotides not matched to a gene: 12. From germline, CDR1 is SGHTA and CDR2 FQGNSA. The CDR3 sequence is CASSPAGTGGVIEAFF. CDR3 DNA: TGTGCCAGCAGCCCGGCCGGGACAGGGGGAGTTATTGAAGCTTTCTTT.

This chain uses TRBV7-9 with TRBJ2-7; a weak D match, TRBD2 (5 bases). Germline values: CDR1 SEHNR, CDR2 FQNEAQ (reference sequence). V lost 6 bases and J lost 1, with 7 bases in between. There are 12 residues in the CDR3. The CDR3 sequence is CASRRESYEQYF. The CDR3 nucleotides read TGTGCCAGCAGACGGGAATCCTACGAGCAGTACTTC.

The rearrangement joins TRBV2 to TRBJ1-2, with D unclear. Trimming stripped 8 bases from V and 2 bases from J, with 9 bases between. CDR1 is SNHLY, CDR2 FYNNEI, per germline. CDR3 length equals 12 residues. The DNA of the CDR3 is TGTGCCAGCTCGCAGATGAACTATGGCTACACCTTC. Translating it yields CASSQMNYGYTF.

With regard to this clone: Distinct nucleotide sequences in the sample also encode this CDR3. The CDR3 sequence: CASSLGDRGLSPLHF. For the CDR3, the DNA is TGCGCCAGCAGCTTGGGAGACAGGGGGCTTTCACCCCTCCACTTT. The V and J genes are TRBV5-1 and TRBJ1-6, with 10 nucleotides matching TRBD1. The CDR3 runs 15 residues. V trimming: 0 bases; J trimming: 9 bases; junction bases outside the gene matches: 3. Per the germline V gene, CDR1 is SGHRS and CDR2 is YFSETQ.

This chain joins TRBV18 and TRBJ1-1; D is possibly TRBD1 (5 bases). There are 14 residues in the CDR3. Germline V lookup: CDR1 KGHSH, CDR2 LQKENI. Trimming took off 0 bases at V and 8 bases at J, with 13 bases between the two ends. The CDR3, as DNA: TGTGCCAGCTCACCACCGGTGACAGCGGTCGAAGCTTTCTTT. Translation gives CASSPPVTAVEAFF.

This clone was seen more than once but under ten times. The genes are TRBV2 and TRBJ2-5; a possible D gene is TRBD1 (6 bases). Germline CDR1 is SNHLY and CDR2 is FYNNEI. V was trimmed by 6 bases and J by 7 bases, leaving 18 bases between them. The CDR3 has 14 residues. CDR3 sequence (DNA): TGTGCCAGCAGGGACAGTCCTCAAGGGGGGACCCAGTACTTC. This translates into CASRDSPQGGTQYF.

The chain uses TRBV11-3 and TRBJ2-5, with D perhaps TRBD1 or TRBD2 (5 bases each). CDR1 is SGHNT, CDR2 YENEEA, per germline. CDR3 length: 13 residues. V lost 3 bases and J 5 bases, leaving 10 bases between the germline ends. The DNA for the CDR3 is TGTGCCAGCAGCTTCGAGAGGGGTGAGACCCAGTACTTC. It encodes CASSFERGETQYF.

This chain joins TRBV6-2 or TRBV6-3 and TRBJ2-3, with D uncertain. CDR1 and CDR2 from the germline V gene are MNHEY and SVGEGT. The length of the CDR3 is 15 residues. V shed 2 bases and J shed 2 bases, with 11 bases lying between them. CDR3 DNA: TGTGCCAGCAGTTACCCGAGGACCTACACAGATACGCAGTATTTT. Translation gives CASSYPRTYTDTQYF.

Ten or more counts support this clone. The chain combines TRBV5-1 with TRBJ1-1; the match to TRBD1 covers 8 bases. After removal of 4 bases from V and 2 bases from J, the junction contained 7 bases not matched to a gene. Germline CDR1 is SGHRS and CDR2 is YFSETQ. There are 15 residues in the CDR3. CDR3 in amino acids: CASSIYGTGNTEAFF. CDR3 coding DNA: TGCGCCAGCAGCATCTACGGGACAGGCAACACTGAAGCTTTCTTT.

The V and J genes are TRBV28 and TRBJ1-6; D gene uncertain. The CDR3 sequence is 15 residues long. The V gene lost 3 bases and the J gene lost 6 bases, with 12 bases spanning the gap. Germline loops: CDR1 MDHEN, CDR2 SYDVKM. The CDR3 nucleotides are TGTGCCAGCAGTTTGGGTGTGGGTCCTAATTCACCCCTCCACTTT. This encodes CASSLGVGPNSPLHF. Full variable domain (rest looked up from reference TRBV28 and TRBJ1-6): DVKVTQSSRYLVKRTGEKVFLECVQDMDHENMFWYRQDPGLGLRLIYFSYDVKMKEKGDIPEGYSVSREKKERFSLILESASTNQTSMYLCASSLGVGPNSPLHFGNGTRLTVT.